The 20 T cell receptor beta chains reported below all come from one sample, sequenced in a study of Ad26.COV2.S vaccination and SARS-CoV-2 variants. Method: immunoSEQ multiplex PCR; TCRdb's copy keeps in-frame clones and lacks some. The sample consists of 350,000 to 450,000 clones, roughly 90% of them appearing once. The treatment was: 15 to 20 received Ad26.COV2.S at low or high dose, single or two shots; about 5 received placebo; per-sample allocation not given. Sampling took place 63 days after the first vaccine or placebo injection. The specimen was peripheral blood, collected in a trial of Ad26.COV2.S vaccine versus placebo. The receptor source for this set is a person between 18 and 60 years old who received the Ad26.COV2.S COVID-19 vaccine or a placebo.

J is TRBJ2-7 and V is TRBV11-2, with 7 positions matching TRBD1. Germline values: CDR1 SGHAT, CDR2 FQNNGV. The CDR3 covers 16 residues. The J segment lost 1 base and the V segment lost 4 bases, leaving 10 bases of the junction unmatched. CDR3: CASSSRDSLLSYEQYF. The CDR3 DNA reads TGTGCCAGCAGCTCCCGGGACAGCCTTCTTTCCTACGAGCAGTACTTC.

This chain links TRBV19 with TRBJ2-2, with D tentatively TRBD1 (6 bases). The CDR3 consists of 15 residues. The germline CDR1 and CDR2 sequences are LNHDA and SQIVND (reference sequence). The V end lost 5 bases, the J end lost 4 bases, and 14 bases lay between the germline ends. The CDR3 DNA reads TGTGCCAGTAGTTTCAGGGGTCGGAGCACCGGGGAGCTGTTTTTT. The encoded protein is CASSFRGRSTGELFF.

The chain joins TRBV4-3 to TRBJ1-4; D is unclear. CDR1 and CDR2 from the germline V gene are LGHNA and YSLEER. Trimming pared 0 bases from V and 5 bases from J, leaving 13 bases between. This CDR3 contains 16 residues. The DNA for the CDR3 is TGCGCCAGCAGCCAAGACCAAGGGAGCCGAAATGAAAAACTGTTTTTT. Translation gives CASSQDQGSRNEKLFF.

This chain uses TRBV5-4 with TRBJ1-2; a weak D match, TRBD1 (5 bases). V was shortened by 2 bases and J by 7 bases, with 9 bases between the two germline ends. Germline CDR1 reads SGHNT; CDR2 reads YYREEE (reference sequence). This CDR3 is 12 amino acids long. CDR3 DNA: TGTGCCAGCAGCTTAGCGGGGGGTGGCTACACCTTC. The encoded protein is CASSLAGGGYTF.

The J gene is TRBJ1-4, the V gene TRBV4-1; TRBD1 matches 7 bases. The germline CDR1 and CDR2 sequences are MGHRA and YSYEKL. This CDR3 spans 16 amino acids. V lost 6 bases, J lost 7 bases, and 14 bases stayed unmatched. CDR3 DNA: TGCGCCAGCAGGTTGGACGAGAGGGGGCGGGTTGAAAAACTGTTTTTT. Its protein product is CASRLDERGRVEKLFF.

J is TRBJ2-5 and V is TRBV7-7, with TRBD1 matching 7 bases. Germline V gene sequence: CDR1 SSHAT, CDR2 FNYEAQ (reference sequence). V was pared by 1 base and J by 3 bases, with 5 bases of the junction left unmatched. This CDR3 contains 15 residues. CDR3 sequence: CASSLGQGLEETQYF. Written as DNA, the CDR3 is TGTGCCAGCAGCTTAGGACAGGGATTAGAAGAGACCCAGTACTTC. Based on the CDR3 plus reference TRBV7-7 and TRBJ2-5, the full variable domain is GAGVSQSPRYKVTKRGQDVTLRCDPISSHATLYWYQQALGQGPEFLTYFNYEAQPDKSGLPSDRFSAERPEGSISTLTIQRTEQRDSAMYRCASSLGQGLEETQYFGPGTRLLVL.

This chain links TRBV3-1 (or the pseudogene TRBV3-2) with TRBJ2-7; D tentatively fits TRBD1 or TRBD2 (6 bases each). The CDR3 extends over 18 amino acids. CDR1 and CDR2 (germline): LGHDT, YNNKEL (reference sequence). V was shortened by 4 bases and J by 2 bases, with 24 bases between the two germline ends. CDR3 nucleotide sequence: TGTGCCAGCAGCCCTACTCGACTTGGGGGCGGGGATCCCTACGAGCAGTACTTC. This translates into CASSPTRLGGGDPYEQYF.

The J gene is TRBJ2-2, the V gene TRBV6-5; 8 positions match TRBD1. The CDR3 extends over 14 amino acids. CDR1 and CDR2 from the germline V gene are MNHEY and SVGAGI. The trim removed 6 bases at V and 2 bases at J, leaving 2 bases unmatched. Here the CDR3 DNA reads TGTGCCAGCAGGACAGGGGTCAACACCGGGGAGCTGTTTTTT. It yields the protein CASRTGVNTGELFF.

In DNA, the CDR3 is TGTGCCAGCAGCCTAACCGGGACAGGGCTCTATGGCTACACCTTC. It codes for CASSLTGTGLYGYTF. The rearrangement joins TRBV5-5 to TRBJ1-2, with 9 bases lining up with TRBD1. V lost 4 bases, J lost 4 bases, and 8 bases stayed unmatched. The CDR3 has 15 residues. Germline CDR1 SGHKS, CDR2 YYEKEE (reference sequence).

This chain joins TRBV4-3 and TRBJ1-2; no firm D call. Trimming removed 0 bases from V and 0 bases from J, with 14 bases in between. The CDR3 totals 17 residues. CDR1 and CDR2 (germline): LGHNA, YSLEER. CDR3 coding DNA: TGCGCCAGCAGCCAAGATCTCTCCGGGCTTCCTAACTATGGCTACACCTTC. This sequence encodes CASSQDLSGLPNYGYTF.

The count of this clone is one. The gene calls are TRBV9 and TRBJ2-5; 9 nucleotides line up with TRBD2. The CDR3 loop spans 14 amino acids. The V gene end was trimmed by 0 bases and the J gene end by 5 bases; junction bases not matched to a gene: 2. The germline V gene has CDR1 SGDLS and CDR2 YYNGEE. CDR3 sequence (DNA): TGTGCCAGCAGCGTAGGTAGCGGGGGTGAGACCCAGTACTTC. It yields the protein CASSVGSGGETQYF.

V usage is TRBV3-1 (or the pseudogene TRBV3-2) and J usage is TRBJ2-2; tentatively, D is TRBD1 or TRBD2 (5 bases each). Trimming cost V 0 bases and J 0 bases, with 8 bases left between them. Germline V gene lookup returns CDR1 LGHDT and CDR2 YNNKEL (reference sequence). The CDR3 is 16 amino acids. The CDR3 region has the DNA TGTGCCAGCAGCCAAGAAAGGGACCCGAACACCGGGGAGCTGTTTTTT. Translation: CASSQERDPNTGELFF.

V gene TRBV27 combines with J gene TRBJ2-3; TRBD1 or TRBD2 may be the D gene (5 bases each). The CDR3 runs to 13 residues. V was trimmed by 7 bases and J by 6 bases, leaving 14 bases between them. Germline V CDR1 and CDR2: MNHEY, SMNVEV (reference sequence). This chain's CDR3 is CASKRGMGDTQYF. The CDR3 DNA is TGTGCCAGCAAACGGGGCATGGGGGATACGCAGTATTTT.

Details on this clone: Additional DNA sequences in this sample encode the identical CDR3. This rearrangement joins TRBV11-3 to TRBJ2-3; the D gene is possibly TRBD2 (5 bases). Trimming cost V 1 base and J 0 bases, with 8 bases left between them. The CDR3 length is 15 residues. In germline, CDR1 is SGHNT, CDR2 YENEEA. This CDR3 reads CASSLAGTSTDTQYF. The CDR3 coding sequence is TGTGCCAGCAGCTTAGCGGGAACCAGCACAGATACGCAGTATTTT.

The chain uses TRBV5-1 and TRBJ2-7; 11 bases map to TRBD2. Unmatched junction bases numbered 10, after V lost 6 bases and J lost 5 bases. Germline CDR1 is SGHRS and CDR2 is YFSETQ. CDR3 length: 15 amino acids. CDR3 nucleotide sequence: TGCGCCAGCACGTTCTATAGCGGGGGGGCCCACGAGCAGTACTTC. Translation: CASTFYSGGAHEQYF. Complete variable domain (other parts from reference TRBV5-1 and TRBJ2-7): KAGVTQTPRYLIKTRGQQVTLSCSPISGHRSVSWYQQTPGQGLQFLFEYFSETQRNKGNFPGRFSGRQFSNSRSEMNVSTLELGDSALYLCASTFYSGGAHEQYFGPGTRLTVT.

The CDR3 sequence is CASSLRRGARNYNEQFF. Here the CDR3 DNA reads TGTGCCAGCAGCTTAAGGCGGGGGGCTAGAAATTACAATGAGCAGTTCTTC. The chain employs TRBV7-9 and TRBJ2-1; 8 bases are a match to TRBD2. V lost 2 bases and J lost 4; bases outside the gene matches: 10. The CDR3 has 17 amino acids. Germline V CDR1 and CDR2: SEHNR, FQNEAQ (reference sequence).

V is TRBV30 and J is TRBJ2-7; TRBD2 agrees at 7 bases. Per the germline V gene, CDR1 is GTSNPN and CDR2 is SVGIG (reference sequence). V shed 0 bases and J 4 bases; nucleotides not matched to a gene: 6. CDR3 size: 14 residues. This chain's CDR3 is CAWSVRGVGYEQYF. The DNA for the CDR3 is TGTGCCTGGAGTGTACGGGGGGTAGGGTACGAGCAGTACTTC.

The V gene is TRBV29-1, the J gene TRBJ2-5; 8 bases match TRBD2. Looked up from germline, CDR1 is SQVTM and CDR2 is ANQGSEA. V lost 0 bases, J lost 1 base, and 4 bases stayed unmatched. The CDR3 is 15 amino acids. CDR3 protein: CSVEDRRGAQETQYF. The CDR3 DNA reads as TGCAGCGTTGAAGATAGGCGGGGGGCCCAAGAGACCCAGTACTTC. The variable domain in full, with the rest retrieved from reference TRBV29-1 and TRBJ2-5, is SAVISQKPSRDICQRGTSLTIQCQVDSQVTMMFWYRQQPGQSLTLIATANQGSEATYESGFVIDKFPISRPNLTFSTLTVSNMSPEDSSIYLCSVEDRRGAQETQYFGPGTRLLVL.

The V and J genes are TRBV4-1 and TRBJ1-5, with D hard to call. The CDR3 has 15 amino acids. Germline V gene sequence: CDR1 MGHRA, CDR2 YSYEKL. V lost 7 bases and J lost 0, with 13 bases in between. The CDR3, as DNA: TGCGCCAGCAACGAAGGAGAAATTAGCAATCAGCCCCAGCATTTT. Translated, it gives CASNEGEISNQPQHF.

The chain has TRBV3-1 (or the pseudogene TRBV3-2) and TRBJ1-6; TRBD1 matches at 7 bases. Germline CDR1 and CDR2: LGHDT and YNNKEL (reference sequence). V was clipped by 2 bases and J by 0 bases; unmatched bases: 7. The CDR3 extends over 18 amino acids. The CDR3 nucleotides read TGTGCCAGCAGCCAATATAACAGGGGTAGCTCCTATAATTCACCCCTCCACTTT. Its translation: CASSQYNRGSSYNSPLHF.